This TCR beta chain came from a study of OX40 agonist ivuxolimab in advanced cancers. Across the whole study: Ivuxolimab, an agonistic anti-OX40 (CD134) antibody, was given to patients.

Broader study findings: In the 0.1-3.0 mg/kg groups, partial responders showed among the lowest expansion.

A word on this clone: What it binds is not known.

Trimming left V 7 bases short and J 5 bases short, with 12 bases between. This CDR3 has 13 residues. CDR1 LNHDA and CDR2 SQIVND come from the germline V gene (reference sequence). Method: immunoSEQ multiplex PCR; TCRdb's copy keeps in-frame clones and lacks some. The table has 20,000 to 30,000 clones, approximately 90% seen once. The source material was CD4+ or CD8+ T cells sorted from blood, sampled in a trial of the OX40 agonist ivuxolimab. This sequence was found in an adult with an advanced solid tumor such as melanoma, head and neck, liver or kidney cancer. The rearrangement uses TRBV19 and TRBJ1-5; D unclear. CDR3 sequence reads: CASKKEGDQPQHF. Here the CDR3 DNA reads TGTGCCAGTAAAAAAGAGGGCGATCAGCCCCAGCATTTT.